This entry is about one T cell receptor (beta chain). Its antigen is not identified. This entry belongs to a study of graft-versus-host responses after intestinal transplantation. Background on the study: Anti-thymocyte globulin was used for induction in all recipients, who then took tacrolimus and steroids for approximately 3 years. Study findings and constraints: Recipient marrow held GvH clones, some first seen in ileum or blood.

Data came from immunoSEQ multiplex PCR; TCRdb stores just in-frame clones and leaves some out. The repertoire includes about 97,000 clones, 75% to 95% of them detected once, and around 16% sits in the top ten. Germline CDR1 SEHNR, CDR2 FQNEAQ (reference sequence). Deletions cut 5 bases from V and 1 base from J, with 2 bases between. The CDR3 consists of 12 residues. The source was PBMCs, collected about 450 days after intestinal transplant. The chain links TRBV7-9 to TRBJ2-2; D is undetermined. The TCR sequence derives from a human patient who received an intestinal transplant, so some T cells may come from the graft donor. CDR3 sequence reads: CASSLNTGELFF. CDR3 coding DNA: TGTGCCAGCAGCCTGAACACCGGGGAGCTGTTTTTT.